This is a list of T cell receptor beta chains from one sample in a study of T cell repertoires in cytomegalovirus infection. TCRdb analysed the reads with MiXCR anew, one entry per CDR3 protein. This sample has around 530,000 distinct CDR3 sequences, with approximately 15% found just once. The source material was CD8+ T cells from PBMCs. Receptor source: a human donor in good health (CMV status not recorded). Some clones in this sample may be carry-over from other donors' samples. The CDR3 runs from the conserved cysteine through the conserved F or W. A D gene is named only where the DNA matches it firmly. Rows give clone size only sometimes, using once, few, many, or a class for an expanded clone.

>TRBJ2-7|NA|NA|TRBV4-1
CACGQGYMDRSDEQYF
TGCGCCTGCGGCCAAGGATACATGGACAGATCCGACGAGCAGTACTTC
>TRBJ2-7|many|NA|TRBV11-2
CASSKGPPYEQYF
TGTGCCAGCTCGAAAGGCCCCCCCTACGAGCAGTACTTC
>TRBJ2-5|many|NA|TRBV7-3
CASSLDGSGETQYF
TGTGCCAGCAGCTTAGACGGCTCGGGGGAGACCCAGTACTTC
>TRBJ1-2|NA|NA|TRBV2
CASSDVTDYGYTF
TGTGCCAGCAGTGATGTAACGGACTATGGCTACACCTTC
>TRBJ1-2|many|NA|TRBV11-2
CASRTQGSYGYTF
TGTGCCAGCAGGACCCAGGGTTCCTATGGCTACACCTTC
>TRBJ2-3|NA|NA|TRBV6-2/TRBV6-3
CASSYLATPTDTQYF
TGTGCCAGCAGTTACCTAGCTACCCCCACAGATACGCAGTATTTT
>TRBJ1-5|many|TRBD1|TRBV25-1
CASSDQGDQPQHF
TGTGCCAGCAGTGATCAGGGGGATCAGCCCCAGCATTTT
>TRBJ2-7|many|TRBD1|TRBV7-6
CASSFLGQGDEQYF
TGTGCCAGCAGCTTTCTGGGACAGGGCGACGAGCAGTACTTC
>TRBJ2-7|few|NA|TRBV7-9
CASSKQGYEQYF
TGTGCCAGCAGCAAACAGGGCTACGAGCAGTACTTC
>TRBJ1-4|NA|NA|TRBV9
CASSTRPGQNEKLFF
TGTGCCAGCAGCACCAGACCAGGCCAAAATGAAAAACTGTTTTTT
>TRBJ2-2|NA|NA|TRBV27
CAIRTGRDTGELFF
TGTGCCATCCGGACAGGGAGGGACACCGGGGAGCTGTTTTTT
>TRBJ2-1|few|TRBD1|TRBV28
CASSFFQGDSYNEQFF
TGTGCCAGCAGTTTTTTCCAGGGGGACTCCTACAATGAGCAGTTCTTC
>TRBJ2-3|many|NA|TRBV7-8
CASSSHQGGNTDTQYF
TGTGCCAGCAGCTCCCACCAGGGTGGGAACACAGATACGCAGTATTTT
>TRBJ2-1|NA|TRBD2|TRBV5-1
CASSLGASGSLSYNEQFF
TGCGCCAGCAGCTTGGGGGCTAGCGGGAGCCTCTCCTACAATGAGCAGTTCTTC
>TRBJ2-3|many|NA|TRBV11-2
CASSLGSSHTDTQYF
TGTGCCAGCAGCTTAGGGAGCTCTCACACAGATACGCAGTATTTT
>TRBJ2-1|NA|TRBD2|TRBV7-6
CASRPLLRTSGNEQFF
TGTGCCAGCAGGCCGCTACTACGGACTAGCGGCAATGAGCAGTTCTTC
>TRBJ2-6|many|NA|TRBV15
CATSRAGAGANVLTF
TGTGCCACCAGCAGAGCCGGGGCGGGGGCCAACGTCCTGACTTTC
>TRBJ1-2|NA|NA|TRBV29-1
CSVEARAVLGYTF
TGCAGCGTTGAAGCCAGGGCTGTTCTGGGCTACACCTTC
>TRBJ2-1|NA|TRBD2|TRBV25-1
CASSPPRGERYNEQFF
TGTGCCAGCAGTCCTCCCCGGGGGGAGAGATACAATGAGCAGTTCTTC
>TRBJ2-7|many|NA|TRBV5-4
CASSPTETSYEQYF
TGTGCCAGCAGCCCGACAGAGACCTCCTACGAGCAGTACTTC
>TRBJ1-1|few|NA|TRBV5-5
CASSPPWVGNTEAFF
TGTGCCAGCAGCCCCCCCTGGGTAGGGAACACTGAAGCTTTCTTT
>TRBJ1-1|NA|NA|TRBV14
CASSQELGWNTEAFF
TGTGCCAGCAGCCAAGAACTGGGGTGGAACACTGAAGCTTTCTTT
>TRBJ1-1|NA|NA|TRBV28
CASSYNRDTEAFF
TGTGCCAGCAGTTATAATCGGGACACTGAAGCTTTCTTT
>TRBJ2-5|many|TRBD1|TRBV7-8
CASSSPTGEETQYF
TGTGCCAGCAGCTCCCCGACAGGGGAAGAGACCCAGTACTTC
>TRBJ2-3|many|NA|TRBV7-9
CASPEGTPEGTDTQYF
TGTGCCAGTCCCGAGGGGACTCCGGAGGGCACAGATACGCAGTATTTT
>TRBJ1-2|few|NA|TRBV5-5
CASSLAGRVDGYTF
TGTGCCAGCAGCTTGGCCGGGAGGGTCGACGGCTACACCTTC
>TRBJ1-2|many|NA|TRBV12-5
CASGIPRRRGAGYTF
TGTGCTAGTGGTATACCCCGGCGGCGCGGGGCCGGCTACACCTTC
>TRBJ1-3|many|NA|TRBV7-6
CASTLGVRGNTIYF
TGTGCCAGCACCCTGGGGGTTAGAGGAAACACCATATATTTT
>TRBJ2-1|NA|TRBD2|TRBV28
CASSPTGGRADEQFF
TGTGCCAGCAGTCCCACTGGCGGGAGGGCCGATGAGCAGTTCTTC
>TRBJ1-6|NA|NA|TRBV19
CASSTGFNSPLHF
TGTGCCAGTAGTACAGGGTTCAATTCACCCCTCCACTTT
>TRBJ1-2|NA|NA|TRBV5-4
CASSLGDITRDYGYTF
TGTGCCAGCAGCTTGGGGGACATCACGAGGGACTATGGCTACACCTTC
>TRBJ1-1|NA|NA|TRBV5-6
CASSLRAKDTEAFF
TGTGCCAGCAGCTTAAGGGCTAAGGACACTGAAGCTTTCTTT
>TRBJ1-4|NA|NA|TRBV15
CATSRNRSPGEKLFF
TGTGCCACCAGCAGGAACAGGTCCCCAGGGGAAAAACTGTTTTTT
>TRBJ2-7|NA|TRBD2|TRBV27
CASGGLAGGPVEQYF
TGTGCCAGCGGTGGACTAGCGGGAGGGCCGGTCGAGCAGTACTTC
>TRBJ1-5|few|NA|TRBV27
CASRSVSLDNQPQHF
TGTGCCAGCAGATCCGTCAGTTTAGATAATCAGCCCCAGCATTTT
>TRBJ1-5|many|NA|TRBV6-1
CASKLTQGSQPQHF
TGTGCCAGCAAACTTACTCAGGGGTCCCAGCCCCAGCATTTT
>TRBJ1-1|few|TRBD1|TRBV5-1
CASNLWTGRDTEAFF
TGCGCCAGCAACCTCTGGACAGGGAGGGACACTGAAGCTTTCTTT
>TRBJ2-1|many|NA|TRBV2
CASASSRVEGWGEQFF
TGTGCCAGCGCCTCCTCCCGGGTCGAAGGGTGGGGTGAGCAGTTCTTC
>TRBJ2-1|many|NA|TRBV4-2
CASSQGLVDEQFF
TGTGCCAGCAGCCAAGGACTAGTTGATGAGCAGTTCTTC
>TRBJ1-6|NA|TRBD1|TRBV27
CASSSDRGPNSPLHF
TGTGCCAGCAGTTCGGACAGGGGGCCTAATTCACCCCTCCACTTT